This TCR beta chain was captured by sequencing in a study of blood T cell repertoires in COVID-19. About the study: Collection of acute and convalescent COVID-19 samples took place in the United States, Italy and Spain. T cells, B-cell-depleted T cells, or PBMCs supplied cDNA or gDNA.

Original processing methods: Amplified reference gene primers provided the basis for estimating nucleated cell counts. Clones were sequenced by immunoSEQ multiplex PCR, and TCRdb holds only the in-frame ones, with some missing. D and trimming were read from the DNA, whereas the V and J calls and clone size are those reported in that table. The profile covers around 50,000 clones, with approximately 80% appearing a single time and roughly 7.3% taken by the ten largest. The CDR3 has 12 amino acids. After removal of 6 bases from V and 14 bases from J, the junction contained 11 bases not matched to a gene. CDR1 MNHNS and CDR2 SASEGT come from the germline V gene.

The sequencing input was peripheral blood. The chain employs TRBV6-1 and TRBJ1-1, with 8 bases identical to TRBD1. This TCR derives from a man in his forties with acute or convalescent COVID-19. The CDR3 protein is CASSLRDRLVFF. The CDR3 coding sequence is TGTGCCAGCAGCCTAAGGGACAGGTTGGTGTTCTTT.